The 20 T cell receptor beta chains listed next were all sequenced from one sample in a study of identical twins. Each CDR3 protein is one row after TCRdb ran MiXCR on the 5' RACE reads. The sample has roughly 720,000 distinct CDR3 sequences; approximately 18% are singletons. The same data also went into a second study, on T cells expressing NK-cell markers.

The specimen sequenced was PBMCs. These receptors all stem from a woman younger than 30 in good health.

This clonotype was seen a handful of times. This rearrangement joins TRBV12-3 or TRBV12-4 to TRBJ2-6, with 10 bases fitting TRBD1. This CDR3 has 18 residues. Germline trimming cut 3 bases from V and 0 bases from J; bases unmatched to any gene: 5. In DNA, the CDR3 is TGTGCCAGCAGTTTGGCGGGACAGGGGTTCTCTGGGGCCAACGTCCTGACTTTC. It translates to CASSLAGQGFSGANVLTF.

The chain couples TRBV12-3 or TRBV12-4 to TRBJ2-7; 8 positions agree with TRBD2. This CDR3 contains 14 residues. After removal of 3 bases from V and 2 bases from J, the junction contained 3 bases not matched to a gene. The CDR3 spells CASSLGRGAYEQYF. The CDR3 DNA is TGTGCCAGCAGTTTGGGGCGGGGGGCCTACGAGCAGTACTTC.

This clonotype was observed a few times. This chain links TRBV7-9 with TRBJ2-3; D perhaps matches TRBD1 (6 bases). The CDR3 covers 16 residues. CDR1 is SEHNR, CDR2 FQNEAQ, per germline (reference sequence). V was trimmed by 5 bases and J by 0 bases, leaving 15 bases between them. The CDR3 loop is CASSPGSTGSTDTQYF. The CDR3 nucleotides read TGTGCCAGCAGCCCGGGCTCAACAGGGAGCACAGATACGCAGTATTTT.

This chain joins TRBV9 and TRBJ2-5; D is unclear. The germline V gene encodes CDR1 SGDLS and CDR2 YYNGEE. V gave up 0 bases and J gave up 4 bases, with 13 bases separating them. CDR3 length equals 15 residues. CDR3 protein: CASSVAFGPGETQYF. CDR3 bases: TGTGCCAGCAGCGTAGCCTTCGGTCCGGGAGAGACCCAGTACTTC.

The genes are TRBV12-3 or TRBV12-4 and TRBJ2-3, with 10 bases fitting TRBD2. V was pared by 6 bases and J by 4 bases, with 4 bases of the junction left unmatched. The CDR3 spans 14 residues. The CDR3 reads CASSTGLAADTQYF. The CDR3 region has the DNA TGTGCCAGCAGCACCGGACTAGCGGCAGATACGCAGTATTTT.

This clonotype has more than one count but fewer than ten. The chain carries TRBV5-1 and TRBJ2-3, with TRBD2 matching over 9 bases. The junction had 6 bases not matched to a gene; V was cut back by 4 bases and J by 0 bases. The germline CDR1 and CDR2 sequences are SGHRS and YFSETQ. The CDR3 sequence is 16 residues long. The CDR3 coding sequence is TGCGCCAGCAGCCAAGGACTAGCGCTTAGCACAGATACGCAGTATTTT. Its translation is CASSQGLALSTDTQYF.

The DNA for the CDR3 is TGTGCCATCAGTGAGGTAGGGGGGAACACTGAAGCTTTCTTT. Encoded protein: CAISEVGGNTEAFF. The chain has TRBV10-3 and TRBJ1-1, with D perhaps TRBD1 (6 bases). Germline CDR1 reads ENHRY; CDR2 reads SYGVKD. V was clipped by 2 bases and J by 1 base, with 8 bases between them. The CDR3 has 14 amino acids.

V is TRBV20-1 and J is TRBJ2-1; perhaps TRBD2 as D (6 bases). The V gene's germline CDR1 is DFQATT and CDR2 SNEGSKA (reference sequence). The length of the CDR3 is 13 residues. V lost 5 bases and J lost 8, with 16 bases in between. CDR3: CSAYWWGEDEQFF. The CDR3 DNA reads as TGCAGTGCTTATTGGTGGGGGGAGGATGAGCAGTTCTTC.

The J gene is TRBJ2-5, the V gene TRBV20-1, with 11 bases that match TRBD2. The CDR3 spans 15 residues. V was pared by 5 bases and J by 2 bases, with 7 bases of the junction left unmatched. Germline V gives CDR1 DFQATT, CDR2 SNEGSKA (reference sequence). The CDR3 protein is CSARIAGGRQETQYF. In DNA form, the CDR3 reads TGCAGTGCTCGCATAGCGGGGGGGCGACAAGAGACCCAGTACTTC.

This clonotype was detected only a few times. The CDR3: CASSSESPYEQYF. CDR3 in DNA: TGTGCCAGCAGCTCTGAATCCCCCTACGAGCAGTACTTC. This rearrangement joins TRBV7-9 to TRBJ2-7; D is uncertain. Trimming took off 4 bases at V and 2 bases at J, with 9 bases between the two ends. This CDR3 has 13 residues. The germline CDR1 and CDR2 sequences are SEHNR and FQNEAQ (reference sequence).

In its sample, this clonotype was seen a few times. The V and J genes are TRBV6-5 and TRBJ1-1; D remains unclear. Trimming removed 0 bases at V and 1 base at J, with 12 bases between. Germline lookup yields CDR1 MNHEY and CDR2 SVGAGI. The length of the CDR3 is 16 residues. The CDR3 loop is CASSYSWQRRNTEAFF. The CDR3 DNA reads as TGTGCCAGCAGTTACTCGTGGCAGCGTAGGAACACTGAAGCTTTCTTT.

This clonotype was found a few times. The chain joins TRBV12-3 or TRBV12-4 to TRBJ2-7; 7 nucleotides align to TRBD1. The CDR3 spans 15 residues. V lost 6 bases, J lost 2 bases, and 10 bases stayed unmatched. This CDR3 is CASRKQGTQAYEQYF. The DNA for the CDR3 is TGTGCCAGCAGAAAACAGGGGACCCAAGCCTACGAGCAGTACTTC.

In this sample, this clonotype turned up a few times. CDR3 sequence reads: CASSSRRSGRRTDTQYF. DNA of the CDR3: TGTGCCAGCAGCTCTCGGCGGAGCGGGAGAAGGACAGATACGCAGTATTTT. This chain uses TRBV7-2 with TRBJ2-3; 8 bases line up with TRBD2. CDR1 SGHTA and CDR2 FQGNSA come from the germline V gene. After removal of 4 bases from V and 3 bases from J, the junction contained 12 bases not matched to a gene. The CDR3 spans 17 residues.

This clonotype appeared many times. V is TRBV5-4 and J is TRBJ2-2, with 12 bases that match TRBD2. J lost 0 bases, V lost 4 bases, and 4 bases had no gene match. CDR1 and CDR2 (germline): SGHNT, YYREEE (reference sequence). CDR3 size: 17 residues. CDR3 in amino acids: CASSRGLAGSNTGELFF. CDR3 nucleotides: TGTGCCAGCAGCCGGGGACTAGCGGGCTCGAACACCGGGGAGCTGTTTTTT.

This clonotype was observed a handful of times. The chain uses TRBV6-5 and TRBJ1-2; weak D call: TRBD1 (6 bases). CDR3 length equals 14 residues. Germline V CDR1 and CDR2: MNHEY, SVGAGI. V lost 4 bases, J lost 5 bases, and 14 bases lay in between. CDR3 DNA sequence: TGTGCCAGCAGTTTACGGGGGGCGTCTTATGGCTACACCTTC. Translating gives CASSLRGASYGYTF.

This clonotype was counted at least ten times. The chain has TRBV12-3 or TRBV12-4 and TRBJ1-2, with D maybe TRBD1 (5 bases). The V end lost 6 bases, the J end lost 2 bases, and 13 bases lay between the germline ends. This CDR3 is 14 amino acids long. The CDR3 region has the DNA TGTGCCAGCAGGTCCCCAGGGTCCAACTATGGCTACACCTTC. Amino acids: CASRSPGSNYGYTF.

This clonotype occurred a few times. The chain is built from TRBV12-3 or TRBV12-4 and TRBJ2-2; 10 bases line up with TRBD2. Trimming at V came to 6 bases and at J to 1 base, leaving 8 bases not matched to a gene. This CDR3 has 17 amino acids. Written as DNA, the CDR3 is TGTGCCAGCAGCCCGGGGCTAGCGGGGGTGAACACCGGGGAGCTGTTTTTT. Encoded protein: CASSPGLAGVNTGELFF.

This rearrangement joins TRBV20-1 to TRBJ2-2; 7 nucleotides line up with TRBD2. Unmatched junction bases numbered 6, after V lost 0 bases and J lost 2 bases. Per the germline V gene, CDR1 is DFQATT and CDR2 is SNEGSKA (reference sequence). CDR3 length equals 16 residues. The CDR3: CSAREGAGRNTGELFF. Here the CDR3 DNA reads TGCAGTGCTAGAGAGGGAGCGGGACGAAACACCGGGGAGCTGTTTTTT.

This clonotype has just a few counts. The chain recombines TRBV20-1 with TRBJ2-2; unclear D gene. The germline V gene has CDR1 DFQATT and CDR2 SNEGSKA (reference sequence). The CDR3 has 14 amino acids. V was cut by 1 base and J by 4 bases, with 10 bases left in between. The CDR3 nucleotides are TGCAGTGCTAGAGTAGGCCCGGGCACCGGGGAGCTGTTTTTT. Protein product: CSARVGPGTGELFF.

This clonotype turned up a few times. The chain joins TRBV5-6 to TRBJ1-5; TRBD1 aligns across 7 bases. Losses at the gene ends were 5 bases for V and 6 bases for J; bases not matched to a gene: 17. CDR1 and CDR2 (germline): SGHDT, YYEEEE. This CDR3 comprises 17 residues. For the CDR3, the DNA is TGTGCCAGCAGTCGCAACAGGGGAAACTACCTGGGTCAGCCCCAGCATTTT. Translated: CASSRNRGNYLGQPQHF.